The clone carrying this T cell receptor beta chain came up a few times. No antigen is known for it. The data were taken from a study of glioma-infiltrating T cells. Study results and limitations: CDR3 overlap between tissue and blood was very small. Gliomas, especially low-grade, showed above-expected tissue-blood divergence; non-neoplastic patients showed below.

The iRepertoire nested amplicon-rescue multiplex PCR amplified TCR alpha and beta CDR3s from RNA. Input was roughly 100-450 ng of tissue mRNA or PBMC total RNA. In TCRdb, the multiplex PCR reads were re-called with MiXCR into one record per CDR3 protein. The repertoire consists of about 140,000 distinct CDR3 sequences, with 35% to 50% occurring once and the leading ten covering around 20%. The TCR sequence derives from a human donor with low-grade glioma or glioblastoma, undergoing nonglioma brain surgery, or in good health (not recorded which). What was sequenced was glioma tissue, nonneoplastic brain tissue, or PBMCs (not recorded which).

CDR3 in DNA: TGTGCCGTTGGCCTAGCGGGACGAAATGAGCAGTTCTTC. Translating gives CAVGLAGRNEQFF. The V and J genes are TRBV27 and TRBJ2-1; 9 bases match TRBD2. CDR1 is MNHEY and CDR2 is SMNVEV in the germline V gene (reference sequence). After removal of 11 bases from V and 7 bases from J, the junction contained 9 bases not matched to a gene. CDR3 length: 13 amino acids.